Included here is one T cell receptor (beta chain) sequence, with context. How the authors handled the data: Reference gene primer amplification yielded estimated nucleated cell counts. Using immunoSEQ multiplex PCR, the repertoire was profiled, and TCRdb retains in-frame clones only, with some absent. D and trimming were read from the DNA, whereas the V and J calls and clone size are those reported in that table. This table holds roughly 200,000 clones, approximately 86% found once. These data originate in a study of blood T cell repertoires in COVID-19. Those enrolled, adults aged roughly 18 to 89 years, came from about two dozen US areas. A case of COVID-19 had been met by exposed participants within 2 weeks before study entry. Germline trimming cut 4 bases from V and 0 bases from J; bases unmatched to any gene: 7. Germline assignment: CDR1 SGHRS and CDR2 YFSETQ. The CDR3 is 18 residues long.

The sequencing sample was made of PBMCs or T cells enriched from blood (not recorded which). The gene calls are TRBV5-1 and TRBJ2-3, with 14 bases aligning to TRBD2. This receptor was taken from a woman in her twenties or thirties who had been exposed to COVID-19. The CDR3 sequence is CASSGGLAGATSTDTQYF. CDR3 bases: TGCGCCAGCAGCGGGGGACTAGCGGGGGCCACTAGCACAGATACGCAGTATTTT. Using reference TRBV5-1 and TRBJ2-3 for the parts outside the CDR3, the full variable domain is KAGVTQTPRYLIKTRGQQVTLSCSPISGHRSVSWYQQTPGQGLQFLFEYFSETQRNKGNFPGRFSGRQFSNSRSEMNVSTLELGDSALYLCASSGGLAGATSTDTQYFGPGTRLTVL.